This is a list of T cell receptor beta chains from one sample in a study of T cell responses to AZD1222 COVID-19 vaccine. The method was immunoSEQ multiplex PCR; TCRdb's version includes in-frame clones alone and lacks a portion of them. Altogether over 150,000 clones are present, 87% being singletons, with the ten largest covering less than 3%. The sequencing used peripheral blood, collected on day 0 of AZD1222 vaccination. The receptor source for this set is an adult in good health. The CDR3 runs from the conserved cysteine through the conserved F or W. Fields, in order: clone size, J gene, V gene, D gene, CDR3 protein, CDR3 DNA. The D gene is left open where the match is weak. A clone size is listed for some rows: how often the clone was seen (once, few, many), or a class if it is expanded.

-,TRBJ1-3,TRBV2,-,CASSERQNLGNTIYF,TGTGCCAGCAGTGAACGACAGAACTTAGGAAACACCATATATTTT
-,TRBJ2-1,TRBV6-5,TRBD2,CASRASGRTYNEQFF,TGTGCCAGCAGGGCGAGCGGGAGGACCTACAATGAGCAGTTCTTC
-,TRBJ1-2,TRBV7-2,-,CASSFSGEDGYTF,TGTGCCAGCAGCTTCTCAGGGGAGGATGGCTACACCTTC
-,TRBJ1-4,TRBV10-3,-,CAISAGGESDEKLFF,TGTGCCATCAGTGCGGGGGGGGAATCTGACGAAAAACTGTTTTTT
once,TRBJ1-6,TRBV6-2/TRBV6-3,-,CASSYVGVNNSPLHF,TGTGCCAGCAGTTACGTTGGTGTGAATAATTCACCCCTCCACTTT
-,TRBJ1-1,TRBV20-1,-,CRISRDVETFF,TGCAGAATTTCTAGGGACGTAGAGACTTTCTTT
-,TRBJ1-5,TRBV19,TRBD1,CASTLNKNRGSRQPQHF,TGTGCCAGTACCCTGAATAAAAACAGGGGAAGCAGGCAGCCCCAGCATTTT
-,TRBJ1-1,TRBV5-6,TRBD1,CASSGDRGPNTEAFF,TGTGCCAGCAGCGGGGACAGGGGCCCAAACACTGAAGCTTTCTTT
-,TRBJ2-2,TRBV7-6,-,CASSSPLGNTGELFF,TGTGCCAGCAGCTCTCCCCTGGGAAACACCGGGGAGCTGTTTTTT
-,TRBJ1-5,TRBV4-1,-,CASSQGGTGGQPQHF,TGCGCCAGCAGCCAAGGGGGGACCGGGGGTCAGCCCCAGCATTTT
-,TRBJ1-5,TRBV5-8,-,CASSSQYQPQHF,TGTGCCAGCAGCTCCCAATATCAGCCCCAGCATTTT
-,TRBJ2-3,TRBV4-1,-,CASSQDGATDTQYF,TGCGCCAGCAGCCAAGATGGGGCAACAGATACGCAGTATTTT
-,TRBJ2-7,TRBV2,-,CASSPDYEQYF,TGTGCCAGCAGCCCGGACTACGAGCAGTACTTC
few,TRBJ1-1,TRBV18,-,CASSPAGNTEAFF,TGTGCCAGCTCACCTGCGGGGAATACTGAAGCTTTCTTT
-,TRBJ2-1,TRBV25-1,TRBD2,CASTGTSGGHEQFF,TGTGCCAGCACCGGGACTAGCGGGGGGCATGAGCAGTTCTTC
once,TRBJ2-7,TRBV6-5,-,CASSYATSYEQYF,TGTGCCAGCAGTTACGCCACTAGCTACGAGCAGTACTTC
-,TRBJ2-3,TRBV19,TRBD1,CASSLGQGTDTQYF,TGTGCCAGTAGCCTAGGACAGGGCACAGATACGCAGTATTTT
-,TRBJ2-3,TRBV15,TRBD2,CATTPGLAGTDTQYF,TGTGCCACCACCCCGGGACTAGCGGGGACAGATACGCAGTATTTT
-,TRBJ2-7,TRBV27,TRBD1,CASSLSGPPDRGLEQYF,TGTGCCAGCAGTTTATCCGGGCCTCCGGACAGGGGGCTCGAGCAGTACTTC
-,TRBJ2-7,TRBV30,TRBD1,CAWSNPGQGYHEQYF,TGTGCCTGGAGTAACCCGGGACAGGGGTACCACGAGCAGTACTTC
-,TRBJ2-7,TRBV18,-,CASSREHTGNYEQYF,TGTGCCAGCTCACGAGAACATACAGGGAACTACGAGCAGTACTTC
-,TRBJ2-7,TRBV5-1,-,CASSLGTEGRRQYF,TGCGCCAGCAGCTTGGGGACAGAAGGGAGGAGGCAGTACTTC